A single sample is the source of the 16 T cell receptor beta chains below, sequenced in a study of OX40 agonist ivuxolimab in advanced cancers. Sequenced by immunoSEQ multiplex PCR; TCRdb stores in-frame clones only, minus some. The sample holds some 45,000 clones, around 91% seen once. The material was CD4+ or CD8+ T cells sorted from blood, obtained in a trial of the OX40 agonist ivuxolimab. Source of these receptors: an adult with an advanced solid tumor such as melanoma, head and neck, liver or kidney cancer.

This chain links TRBV2 with TRBJ2-7, with TRBD1 matching over 7 bases. Trimming took 6 bases from V and 0 from J; bases not matched to a gene: 5. The length of the CDR3 is 14 residues. The germline V gene has CDR1 SNHLY and CDR2 FYNNEI. CDR3 region: CASRGTESSYEQYF. In nucleotides, the CDR3 is TGTGCCAGCAGGGGGACAGAGAGCTCCTACGAGCAGTACTTC.

CDR3 bases: TGTGCCAGCAGCTTGGGGGATAGCAATCAGCCCCAGCATTTT. Amino acid sequence: CASSLGDSNQPQHF. The V gene is TRBV9, the J gene TRBJ1-5, with D possibly being TRBD1 (5 bases). Germline CDR1 is SGDLS and CDR2 is YYNGEE. This CDR3 region has 14 residues. V was shortened by 4 bases and J by 0 bases, with 8 bases between the two germline ends.

This chain connects TRBV5-3 to TRBJ1-5, with a tentative D call TRBD1 (6 bases). TRBV5-3 is an ORF, and what it does is uncertain. The CDR3 is made up of 16 amino acids. Deletions cut 7 bases from V and 7 bases from J, with 24 bases between. The CDR3 DNA is TGTGCCAGATTCGTACCGGGACACAAGGGGAGGCAGCCCCAGCATTTT. Translating gives CARFVPGHKGRQPQHF.

The V and J genes are TRBV27 and TRBJ2-3, with 7 bases fitting TRBD2. The germline CDR1 and CDR2 sequences are MNHEY and SMNVEV (reference sequence). There are 14 residues in the CDR3. Trimming removed 5 bases from V and 8 bases from J; junction bases left unmatched: 10. The CDR3: CASSPLAATGTQYF. Here the CDR3 DNA reads TGTGCCAGCAGTCCCCTAGCGGCCACGGGTACGCAGTATTTT.

The V call is TRBV9, the J call TRBJ2-5; 8 nucleotides line up with TRBD2. Looked up from germline, CDR1 is SGDLS and CDR2 is YYNGEE. The CDR3 loop spans 16 amino acids. The V segment lost 0 bases and the J segment 1 base; nucleotides outside the gene matches: 5. The CDR3 sequence: CASSVAAGGGQETQYF. The DNA for the CDR3 is TGTGCCAGCAGCGTAGCGGCGGGAGGTGGCCAAGAGACCCAGTACTTC.

This clone was observed once. This chain uses TRBV4-1 with TRBJ2-7; D not certain. This CDR3 has 13 residues. The V and J ends lost 0 bases and 3 bases respectively, with 6 bases between them. CDR1 is MGHRA and CDR2 is YSYEKL in the germline V gene. Written as DNA, the CDR3 is TGCGCCAGCAGCCAAGATGTTGGCTACGAGCAGTACTTC. Translation gives CASSQDVGYEQYF.

The rearrangement links TRBV7-2 to TRBJ2-1; tentative D call: TRBD2 (7 bases). The CDR3 is 15 residues long. V was cut by 5 bases and J by 6 bases, with 17 bases left in between. Germline V gene data show CDR1 as SGHTA and CDR2 as FQGNSA. CDR3 DNA: TGTGCCAGCAGCCAGAGGGGGGGGGCTCTCAATGAGCAGTTCTTC. Amino acid sequence: CASSQRGGALNEQFF.

Judged by abundance, this clone is medium-sized. The J gene is TRBJ2-7, the V gene TRBV4-3; D is ambiguous. CDR3 length equals 14 residues. Germline lookup yields CDR1 LGHNA and CDR2 YSLEER. Between the trimmed V and J ends, which lost 4 bases and 1 base, there was a span of 11 bases. CDR3 amino acids: CASSPTTESYEQYF. DNA of the CDR3: TGCGCCAGCAGCCCTACGACTGAGTCCTACGAGCAGTACTTC.

The chain links TRBV5-5 to TRBJ2-7; 14 bases match TRBD2. The CDR3 runs 16 residues. V was clipped by 0 bases and J by 2 bases; unmatched bases: 1. Germline V gives CDR1 SGHKS, CDR2 YYEKEE (reference sequence). The CDR3: CASSLGTSGRTYEQYF. Written as DNA, the CDR3 is TGTGCCAGCAGCTTGGGGACTAGCGGGAGGACCTACGAGCAGTACTTC.

Only one count was recorded for this clone. The gene calls are TRBV19 and TRBJ2-3; TRBD2 matches 8 bases. The CDR3 sequence is 17 residues long. Losses at the gene ends were 3 bases for V and 2 bases for J; bases not matched to a gene: 10. Germline values: CDR1 LNHDA, CDR2 SQIVND (reference sequence). CDR3 loop: CASSMLGSGGLTDTQYF. CDR3 bases: TGTGCCAGTAGTATGTTGGGGAGCGGGGGCCTCACAGATACGCAGTATTTT.

The gene calls are TRBV5-4 and TRBJ2-1, with a tentative D call TRBD1 (5 bases). Germline loops: CDR1 SGHNT, CDR2 YYREEE (reference sequence). The CDR3 spans 11 residues. V shed 7 bases and J shed 4 bases, with 6 bases lying between them. The CDR3: CASGAYNEQFF. CDR3 nucleotide sequence: TGTGCCAGCGGGGCTTACAATGAGCAGTTCTTC.

This CDR3 is CASSLTSLAEETQYF. DNA of the CDR3: TGTGCCAGCAGCTTAACCAGTCTAGCAGAAGAGACCCAGTACTTC. The chain couples TRBV7-2 to TRBJ2-5; D perhaps matches TRBD2 (5 bases). CDR3 size: 15 residues. V lost 2 bases and J lost 3, with 13 bases in between. Per germline, CDR1 SGHTA and CDR2 FQGNSA.

CDR3 loop: CASSLALSPPGAGELFF. The CDR3 bases are TGCGCCAGCAGCTTGGCCCTGAGTCCCCCAGGGGCCGGGGAGCTGTTTTTT. The genes are TRBV5-1 and TRBJ2-2; D is perhaps TRBD1 (6 bases). CDR1 SGHRS and CDR2 YFSETQ come from the germline V gene. V lost 0 bases, J lost 6 bases, and 18 bases lay in between. This CDR3 has 17 amino acids.

The V gene is TRBV14, the J gene TRBJ2-2; D is ambiguous. This CDR3 is built from 17 residues. The germline V gene has CDR1 SGHDN and CDR2 FVKESK. Trimming left V 0 bases short and J 7 bases short, with 18 bases between. The CDR3 protein is CASSQDRSHGRGGELFF. CDR3 nucleotides: TGTGCCAGCAGCCAAGATCGGTCACACGGCCGTGGCGGGGAGCTGTTTTTT.

The rearrangement joins TRBV5-5 to TRBJ1-5; D ambiguous. V lost 3 bases, J lost 6 bases, and 16 bases lay in between. Looked up from germline, CDR1 is SGHKS and CDR2 is YYEKEE (reference sequence). This CDR3 has 15 amino acids. The CDR3 DNA follows: TGTGCCAGCAGCTCCGCACCTCAGATTACTCAGCCCCAGCATTTT. It codes for CASSSAPQITQPQHF.

V usage is TRBV5-4 and J usage is TRBJ2-1; no firm D call. Deletions cut 0 bases from V and 4 bases from J, with 5 bases between. This CDR3 region has 13 residues. Germline assignment: CDR1 SGHNT and CDR2 YYREEE (reference sequence). CDR3 DNA: TGTGCCAGCAGCTTGGACTCTTACAATGAGCAGTTCTTC. Its translation: CASSLDSYNEQFF. Complete variable domain (other parts from reference TRBV5-4 and TRBJ2-1): ETGVTQSPTHLIKTRGQQVTLRCSSQSGHNTVSWYQQALGQGPQFIFQYYREEENGRGNFPPRFSGLQFPNYSSELNVNALELDDSALYLCASSLDSYNEQFFGPGTRLTVL.